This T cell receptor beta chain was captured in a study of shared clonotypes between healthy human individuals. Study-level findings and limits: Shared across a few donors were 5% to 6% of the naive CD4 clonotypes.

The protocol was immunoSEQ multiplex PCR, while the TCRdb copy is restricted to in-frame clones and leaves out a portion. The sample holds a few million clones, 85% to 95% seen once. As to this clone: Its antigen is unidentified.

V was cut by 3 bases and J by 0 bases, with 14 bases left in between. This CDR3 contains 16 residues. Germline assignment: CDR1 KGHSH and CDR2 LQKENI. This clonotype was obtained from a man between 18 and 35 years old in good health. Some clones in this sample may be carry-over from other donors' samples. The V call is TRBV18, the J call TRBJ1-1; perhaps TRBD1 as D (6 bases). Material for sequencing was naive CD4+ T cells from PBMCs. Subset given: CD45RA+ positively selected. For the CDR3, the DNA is TGTGCCAGCTCACCGACTTACAGGGATCTGAACACTGAAGCTTTCTTT. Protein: CASSPTYRDLNTEAFF.